The rows below give T cell receptor beta chains drawn from one sample of a study of shared clonotypes between healthy human individuals. The repertoire was sequenced with immunoSEQ multiplex PCR; TCRdb's copy has only in-frame clones and lacks some. The repertoire holds hundreds of thousands of clones, around 79% seen once, with around 14% in the top ten. Sequencing was performed on PBMCs. The receptor source for this set is a middle-aged woman in good health. Some clones in this sample may be carry-over from other donors' samples. The CDR3 runs from the conserved cysteine through the conserved F or W. Each record gives: clone size, V gene, D gene, J gene, CDR3 DNA, CDR3 protein. A D gene is named only where the DNA matches it firmly. Some rows mark clone size as missing; the rest say once, few, many or name a class of expanded clone.

>NA|TRBV6-1|NA|TRBJ2-7
TGTGCCAGCTTTGGGACGGTGGGATACGAGCAGTACTTC
CASFGTVGYEQYF
>NA|TRBV5-5|TRBD1|TRBJ1-1
TGTGCCAGCAGGACCGAGGGGGCGGCTTTCTTT
CASRTEGAAFF
>few|TRBV5-1|NA|TRBJ2-5
TGCGCCAGCCTGGCTTCGGGGGGCAGACAAGAGACCCAGTACTTC
CASLASGGRQETQYF
>few|TRBV6-1|NA|TRBJ1-2
TGTGCCAGCAGGTCCCCGGGGAGCTATGGCTACACCTTC
CASRSPGSYGYTF
>NA|TRBV11-3|NA|TRBJ2-5
TGTGCCAGCAGCCGAGGGCAGGCTCAAGAGACCCAGTACTTC
CASSRGQAQETQYF
>NA|TRBV7-2|TRBD1|TRBJ2-1
TGTGCCAGCAGCCTTCAGGGGGCCAATGAGCAGTTCTTC
CASSLQGANEQFF
>NA|TRBV7-2|TRBD1|TRBJ2-7
TGTGCCAGCAGCTTAGAACCAGGGGGCGAGCAGTACTTC
CASSLEPGGEQYF
>NA|TRBV7-9|NA|TRBJ1-1
TGTGCCAGCAGCTGGGACATGTTGAACACTGAAGCTTTCTTT
CASSWDMLNTEAFF
>once|TRBV28|TRBD2|TRBJ2-1
TGTGCCAGCAGCTCTCCGGGACTAGGCGTCTCGGGCTACAATGAGCAGTTCTTC
CASSSPGLGVSGYNEQFF
>NA|TRBV5-4|NA|TRBJ2-7
TGTGCCAGCAGCTTGTGGGCTAGCAGGTACTACGAGCAGTACTTC
CASSLWASRYYEQYF
>NA|TRBV27|TRBD1|TRBJ1-2
TGTGCCAGCAGTTTATCGAACAGGGGGCGCGTTGGCTACACCTTC
CASSLSNRGRVGYTF
>NA|TRBV5-1|NA|TRBJ2-6
TGCGCCAGCAGCTTGTCTGCTGGGGCCAACGTCCTGACTTTC
CASSLSAGANVLTF
>NA|TRBV5-1|NA|TRBJ2-7
TGCGCCAGCAGGAAGGAGGCCACCTACGAGCAGTACTTC
CASRKEATYEQYF
>NA|TRBV28|TRBD1|TRBJ2-6
TGTGCCAGCAGTTTACCTACAGGGGGCTCTGGGGCCAACGTCCTGACTTTC
CASSLPTGGSGANVLTF
>NA|TRBV5-6|NA|TRBJ2-1
TGTGCCAGCAGCAAGAGCTCCTACAATGAGCAGTTCTTC
CASSKSSYNEQFF
>once|TRBV28|NA|TRBJ1-2
TGTGCCAGCACCCTGGGGGCAGGGCCCTATGGCTACACCTTC
CASTLGAGPYGYTF
>many|TRBV5-1|TRBD1|TRBJ2-1
TGCGCCAGCAGCTTACAGGGGCATGAGCAGTTCTTC
CASSLQGHEQFF
>NA|TRBV11-3|NA|TRBJ2-7
TGTGCCAGCAGGAACAGGGGGGGTCGGGTCGAGCAGTACTTC
CASRNRGGRVEQYF
>NA|TRBV27|TRBD1|TRBJ2-4
TGTGCCAGCAGTTCTACAGGGGGAGCCAAAAACATTCAGTACTTC
CASSSTGGAKNIQYF
>NA|TRBV5-1|TRBD2|TRBJ2-3
TGCGCCAGCAGCTTGTCTAGCGGGAGGTTGGATACGCAGTATTTT
CASSLSSGRLDTQYF
>once|TRBV28|TRBD1|TRBJ1-1
TGTGCCAGCAGCCCGGGACAGGGATACACTGAAGCTTTCTTT
CASSPGQGYTEAFF
>NA|TRBV5-5|NA|TRBJ2-3
TGTGCCAGCAGCTTTTGGGGGAGGAACACAGATACGCAGTATTTT
CASSFWGRNTDTQYF
>NA|TRBV5-1|NA|TRBJ1-4
TGCGCCAGCAGCTTATTCGGGGGCGGCACTAATGAAAAACTGTTTTTT
CASSLFGGGTNEKLFF
>NA|TRBV29-1|NA|TRBJ1-1
TGCAGCGTAGCCCCTAGGTGGACTGAAGCTTTCTTT
CSVAPRWTEAFF
>NA|TRBV10-3|NA|TRBJ2-2
TGTGCCATCAGTGAGTCGGTGGGAGCCAACACCGGGGAGCTGTTTTTT
CAISESVGANTGELFF
>NA|TRBV6-5|NA|TRBJ1-1
TGTGCCAGCAGTTACCCCCCAACTGAAGCTTTCTTT
CASSYPPTEAFF
>once|TRBV18|NA|TRBJ2-2
TGTGCCAGCTCCAGCACAGGACAGAACACCGGGGAGCTGTTTTTT
CASSSTGQNTGELFF
>NA|TRBV5-1|TRBD2|TRBJ2-1
TGCGCCAGCAGCTTGGCCCAGGTGGGAGGGTTCAATGAGCAGTTCTTC
CASSLAQVGGFNEQFF
>NA|TRBV30|TRBD1|TRBJ2-3
TGTGCCTGGGAGGGGGACAGGGCCACAGATACGCAGTATTTT
CAWEGDRATDTQYF
>NA|TRBV5-1|TRBD2|TRBJ2-5
TGCGCCAGCAGGCTCCTAGCGGGAGGTCAAGAGACCCAGTACTTC
CASRLLAGGQETQYF
>NA|TRBV28|TRBD2|TRBJ2-2
TGTGCCAGCAGCCGAGGCGTGGTAGCGGGAGTCGGGGAGCTGTTTTTT
CASSRGVVAGVGELFF